The 21 T cell receptor beta chains below come from one sample, sequenced in a study of identical twins (dated by TCRdb to the mid-2010s). The library was built by means of 5' RACE. The sample was run on an Illumina HiSeq 2000. In-frame beta chains were kept once TCRdb had trimmed the public reads at Q25 with fastp and called clones with MiXCR. Every entry covers one CDR3 protein and lists the most common genes and DNA from its rows. This sample lists some 240,000 distinct CDR3 sequences; over 9.5% were detected once. The ten largest clones capture about a tenth of the sample. The sample was memory T cells sorted from blood. Interpreted using the paper, the cell subset or site label stands for: CD45RO+ enriched T cells. Receptors were obtained from a man in his fifties in good health.

For the CDR3, the DNA is TGTGCCAGTGGTTCGACAGTAAAAGCTTTCTTT. Its protein is CASGSTVKAFF. This chain links TRBV19 with TRBJ1-1; tentative D call: TRBD1 (5 bases). CDR3 size: 11 residues. Germline V gene data show CDR1 as LNHDA and CDR2 as SQIVND (reference sequence). V was shortened by 8 bases and J by 9 bases, with 13 bases between the two germline ends.

There are a few counts of this clonotype. The chain employs TRBV4-1 and TRBJ1-5, with 7 bases aligning to TRBD1. Germline V CDR1 and CDR2: MGHRA, YSYEKL. V was pared by 1 base and J by 8 bases, with 8 bases of the junction left unmatched. The CDR3 is made up of 15 amino acids. The CDR3 is CASSQVFDREKPQHF. The CDR3 region has the DNA TGCGCCAGCAGCCAAGTCTTTGACAGGGAGAAGCCCCAGCATTTT.

This clonotype appeared a few times. V usage is TRBV21-1 and J usage is TRBJ2-7; TRBD1 is taken as the D call from the table, unchecked against the DNA. TRBV21-1 is designated a pseudogene. This CDR3 is built from 16 residues. The CDR3 DNA is TGTGCCAGCAGCGGGGAGAACCTCAACCTTGGGGGCGAGCAGTACTTC. Translated, it gives CASSGENLNLGGEQYF.

The sample holds a few counts of this clonotype. The J gene is TRBJ2-7, the V gene TRBV6-5; D unclear. The CDR3 sequence is 17 residues long. The V gene's germline CDR1 is MNHEY and CDR2 SVGAGI. Trimming cost V 2 bases and J 3 bases, with 20 bases left between them. The CDR3 DNA reads as TGTGCCAGCAGTTACGAGGCAGGCGAAAAAAACCTCTACGAGCAGTACTTC. It yields the protein CASSYEAGEKNLYEQYF.

This clonotype was detected ten times or more. This chain connects TRBV4-2 to TRBJ2-1; D is ambiguous. The CDR3 sequence is 15 residues long. Germline V gives CDR1 LGHNA, CDR2 YNFKEQ. Trimming shortened V by 5 bases and J by 0 bases, and 11 bases separated the two germline ends. The CDR3 sequence: CASSNEDGSYNEQFF. In nucleotides, the CDR3 is TGTGCCAGCAGCAACGAAGACGGCTCCTACAATGAGCAGTTCTTC.

Ten or more counts support this clonotype. The chain joins TRBV6-2 or TRBV6-3 to TRBJ2-7, with 15 bases fitting TRBD2. This CDR3 is 18 amino acids long. CDR1 and CDR2 (germline): MNHEY, SVGEGT. The trim removed 5 bases at V and 6 bases at J, leaving 14 bases unmatched. In DNA form, the CDR3 reads TGTGCCAGCAGTGCTGGGACTAGCGGGAGGTTCGTTGTCTCCGAGCAGTACTTC. It yields the protein CASSAGTSGRFVVSEQYF.

This clonotype has ten or more counts. The J gene is TRBJ2-7, the V gene TRBV27; 7 nucleotides match TRBD1. CDR3 size: 14 residues. Germline trimming cut 5 bases from V and 3 bases from J; bases unmatched to any gene: 7. Germline values: CDR1 MNHEY, CDR2 SMNVEV (reference sequence). CDR3 amino acids: CASSVYTGDYEQYF. Written as DNA, the CDR3 is TGTGCCAGCAGTGTGTACACAGGGGACTACGAGCAGTACTTC.

This chain links TRBV12-3 or TRBV12-4 with TRBJ2-6; 9 nucleotides agree with TRBD1. V lost 7 bases, J lost 0 bases, and 7 bases stayed unmatched. This CDR3 region has 17 residues. In DNA form, the CDR3 reads TGTGCCAGCAAACCGGGACAGGGTCCCTCTGGGGCCAACGTCCTGACTTTC. It specifies CASKPGQGPSGANVLTF.

The chain combines TRBV15 with TRBJ1-3; D is unresolved. The CDR3 has 15 amino acids. Germline V CDR1 and CDR2: LNHNV, YYDKDF (reference sequence). V was clipped by 0 bases and J by 0 bases, with 6 bases between them. The DNA for the CDR3 is TGTGCCACCAGCAGAGAGAGTACCTCTGGAAACACCATATATTTT. Encoded protein: CATSRESTSGNTIYF.

This clonotype has a count of ten or more. CDR3 loop: CASSYSWAGGSTGELFF. In nucleotides, the CDR3 is TGTGCCAGCAGTTACTCTTGGGCAGGGGGCTCCACCGGGGAGCTGTTTTTT. J is TRBJ2-2 and V is TRBV6-5, with 8 bases that match TRBD1. V shed 0 bases and J 4 bases; nucleotides not matched to a gene: 7. Germline V gene lookup returns CDR1 MNHEY and CDR2 SVGAGI. This CDR3 is 17 amino acids long.

This clonotype has a count of ten or more. The rearrangement links TRBV2 to TRBJ2-7; D is unclear. V shed 3 bases and J shed 6 bases, with 3 bases lying between them. The CDR3 is made up of 10 amino acids. CDR1 SNHLY and CDR2 FYNNEI come from the germline V gene. The CDR3: CASSDIEQYF. The CDR3 DNA is TGTGCCAGCAGTGACATCGAGCAGTACTTC.

This clonotype was seen repeatedly, ten times or more. The chain recombines TRBV10-3 with TRBJ1-6; 7 bases are shared with TRBD1. This CDR3 contains 14 residues. Germline V gives CDR1 ENHRY, CDR2 SYGVKD. Trimming took 6 bases from V and 10 from J; bases not matched to a gene: 9. CDR3 residues: CAISQQGRESPLHF. For the CDR3, the DNA is TGTGCCATCAGCCAACAGGGGAGGGAGTCACCCCTCCACTTT.

This chain joins TRBV7-2 and TRBJ2-7; D not certain. Germline V gene lookup returns CDR1 SGHTA and CDR2 FQGNSA. The CDR3 is 13 amino acids. V dropped 2 bases and J dropped 2 bases, with 7 bases sitting between them. The CDR3 bases are TGTGCCAGCAGCTTATCACCGCCCTACGAGCAGTACTTC. Protein: CASSLSPPYEQYF.

As for this clonotype: Relative to the germline gene, one junction end is altered; a read error may explain this. The chain links TRBV6-1 to TRBJ2-7; no clear D. This CDR3 has 14 amino acids. Germline V CDR1 and CDR2: MNHNS, SASEGT. The CDR3 here is CASSEAGPSYEQYF. CDR3 in DNA: TGTGCCAGCAGCGAAGCAGGACCCTCCTACGAGCAGTACTTC.

This chain uses TRBV15 with TRBJ2-1; the match to TRBD2 covers 11 bases. This CDR3 is built from 16 residues. The J segment lost 4 bases and the V segment lost 5 bases, leaving 7 bases of the junction unmatched. CDR1 LNHNV and CDR2 YYDKDF come from the germline V gene (reference sequence). CDR3 in DNA: TGTGCCACCAGCCGACCGGGACTAGCGGCGTACAATGAGCAGTTCTTC. The encoded protein is CATSRPGLAAYNEQFF. Supplemented by reference TRBV15 and TRBJ2-1, the full variable domain reads DAMVIQNPRYQVTQFGKPVTLSCSQTLNHNVMYWYQQKSSQAPKLLFHYYDKDFNNEADTPDNFQSRRPNTSFCFLDIRSPGLGDTAMYLCATSRPGLAAYNEQFFGPGTRLTVL.

V usage is TRBV4-3 and J usage is TRBJ2-2; unclear D gene. Trimming removed 0 bases from V and 3 bases from J, with 5 bases in between. Per germline, CDR1 LGHNA and CDR2 YSLEER. The CDR3 length is 14 residues. DNA for the CDR3: TGCGCCAGCAGCCAAGAGCTGCACACCGGGGAGCTGTTTTTT. Translating gives CASSQELHTGELFF.

This clonotype was seen repeatedly, ten times or more. The chain joins TRBV29-1 to TRBJ2-7; TRBD1 aligns across 10 bases. The junction had 4 bases not matched to a gene; V was cut back by 2 bases and J by 3 bases. CDR1 and CDR2 (germline): SQVTM, ANQGSEA. This CDR3 contains 14 residues. CDR3 DNA: TGCAGCGTTGAAATCCGGGACAGGGGCTACGAGCAGTACTTC. Its translation is CSVEIRDRGYEQYF.

This clonotype was observed a handful of times. The chain combines TRBV11-3 with TRBJ2-5; 12 bases map to TRBD2. Unmatched junction bases numbered 17, after V lost 5 bases and J lost 1 base. Per the germline V gene, CDR1 is SGHNT and CDR2 is YENEEA. CDR3 length: 20 amino acids. The CDR3 protein is CASSDTAKLAGGRVQETQYF. The CDR3 DNA reads as TGTGCCAGCAGCGACACCGCTAAACTAGCGGGGGGCAGAGTCCAAGAGACCCAGTACTTC.

This clonotype was picked up a small number of times. The V and J genes are TRBV3-1 and TRBJ1-5, with D perhaps TRBD1 (6 bases). This CDR3 has 16 residues. The V and J ends lost 1 base and 3 bases respectively, with 13 bases between them. Germline V CDR1 and CDR2: LGHDT, YNNKEL (reference sequence). The CDR3 nucleotides read TGTGCCAGCAGCCAAGGGGGTAGGGGGGACAATCAGCCCCAGCATTTT. This codes for CASSQGGRGDNQPQHF.

This clonotype was seen many times. The gene calls are TRBV19 and TRBJ1-5; tentative D call: TRBD1 (6 bases). The V gene's germline CDR1 is LNHDA and CDR2 SQIVND (reference sequence). This CDR3 is 15 amino acids long. The V gene lost 2 bases and the J gene lost 3 bases, with 11 bases spanning the gap. The CDR3 here is CASSIYGGLNQPQHF. As DNA, the CDR3 is TGTGCCAGTAGTATATATGGGGGCCTCAATCAGCCCCAGCATTTT.

This chain connects TRBV7-2 to TRBJ2-5; 10 nucleotides match TRBD1. CDR1 SGHTA and CDR2 FQGNSA come from the germline V gene. The V segment lost 5 bases and the J segment 4 bases; nucleotides outside the gene matches: 4. This CDR3 spans 14 amino acids. The CDR3 nucleotides are TGTGCCAGCAGCACAGACAGGGGGCTAGAGACCCAGTACTTC. It specifies CASSTDRGLETQYF.